The 30 T cell receptor beta chains in this list originate from one sample, sequenced in a study of T cells in Graves' hyperthyroidism and ophthalmopathy. TCR beta CDR3 regions were amplified from RNA transcripts. Initially, a first-round RT-PCR of the TCR CDR3 employed the HTBI primer set. MiXCR, run by TCRdb on the multiplex PCR reads, gives a single entry per CDR3 protein. The sample holds about 400,000 distinct CDR3 sequences, 15% seen once. Specimen: blood. The receptor set was obtained from a woman aged 25 to 45 with Graves' hyperthyroidism.

This clonotype occurred many times. In nucleotides, the CDR3 is TGTGCCAGCAGTGTTGACAATCCAGCTTTCTTT. Translation: CASSVDNPAFF. V gene TRBV28 combines with J gene TRBJ1-1; no reliable D call. V was clipped by 5 bases and J by 10 bases, with 11 bases between them. The length of the CDR3 is 11 residues. Germline assignment: CDR1 MDHEN and CDR2 SYDVKM.

On this clonotype: An end of the junction differs from the germline gene, which may be a read error. The chain combines TRBV4-1 with TRBJ2-7, with 10 positions matching TRBD1. Germline V CDR1 and CDR2: MGHRA, YSYEKL. The CDR3 length is 16 residues. CDR3 in amino acids: CASSQEGQGPSYEQYF. CDR3 DNA sequence: TGTGCCAGCAGCCAAGAGGGACAGGGGCCCTCCTACGAGCAGTACTTC.

This clonotype was observed at least ten times. The gene calls are TRBV3-1 and TRBJ2-1; D remains unclear. CDR3 length: 16 amino acids. Deletions cut 3 bases from V and 6 bases from J, with 18 bases between. Germline V gives CDR1 LGHDT, CDR2 YNNKEL (reference sequence). CDR3 DNA: TGTGCCAGCAGCCACGCGGAACGGATATTGGGCAATGAGCAGTTCTTC. This gives the protein CASSHAERILGNEQFF.

This clonotype was seen a few times. The chain joins TRBV7-9 to TRBJ2-4; D not resolved. Germline V CDR1 and CDR2: SEHNR, FQNEAQ (reference sequence). The CDR3 is 11 amino acids. V lost 4 bases and J lost 8, with 6 bases in between. For the CDR3, the DNA is TGTGCCAGCAGCTCGAAGGACATTCAGTACTTC. It encodes CASSSKDIQYF. The variable domain in full, with the rest retrieved from reference TRBV7-9 and TRBJ2-4, is DTGVSQNPRHKITKRGQNVTFRCDPISEHNRLYWYRQTLGQGPEFLTYFQNEAQLEKSRLLSDRFSAERPKGSFSTLEIQRTEQGDSAMYLCASSSKDIQYFGAGTRLSVL.

The V and J genes are TRBV2 and TRBJ2-6; D remains unclear. CDR1 SNHLY and CDR2 FYNNEI come from the germline V gene. The CDR3 contains 13 residues. V lost 7 bases, J lost 0 bases, and 4 bases lay in between. This chain's CDR3 is CASTSSGANVLTF. The CDR3 DNA reads as TGTGCCAGCACCAGCTCTGGGGCCAACGTCCTGACTTTC.

The sample holds many counts of this clonotype. The germline gene is not matched at one end of the junction; a read error may be the cause. V is TRBV3-1 and J is TRBJ2-3, with a tentative D call TRBD2 (6 bases). Germline V gives CDR1 LGHDT, CDR2 YNNKEL (reference sequence). The CDR3 extends over 13 amino acids. Here the CDR3 reads CASSQAGLDKQYF. For the CDR3, the DNA is TGTGCCAGCAGCCAGGCGGGGCTCGATAAGCAGTATTTT.

This sequence joins TRBV4-1 and TRBJ1-3; D gene ambiguous. Germline V gene lookup returns CDR1 MGHRA and CDR2 YSYEKL. The CDR3 is 15 amino acids. The V gene lost 1 base and the J gene lost 3 bases, with 10 bases spanning the gap. CDR3 sequence reads: CASSQGGGGGNTIYF. CDR3 nucleotide sequence: TGCGCCAGCAGCCAAGGGGGTGGAGGTGGAAACACCATATATTTT.

At least ten counts were recorded for this clonotype. The V gene is TRBV15, the J gene TRBJ2-7, with 12 bases lining up with TRBD2. This CDR3 is 17 amino acids long. Germline lookup yields CDR1 LNHNV and CDR2 YYDKDF (reference sequence). The J segment lost 2 bases and the V segment lost 5 bases, leaving 10 bases of the junction unmatched. This CDR3 reads CATSYRGTSGRTYEQYF. CDR3 DNA: TGTGCCACCAGCTATCGGGGCACTAGCGGGAGGACCTACGAGCAGTACTTC.

This clonotype was found a few times. This rearrangement joins TRBV14 to TRBJ1-1; D not certain. The CDR3 totals 16 residues. V was shortened by 0 bases and J by 0 bases, with 11 bases between the two germline ends. Germline V gene data show CDR1 as SGHDN and CDR2 as FVKESK. CDR3 coding DNA: TGTGCCAGCAGCCAAGATCCCCCAGGCTTGAACACTGAAGCTTTCTTT. It specifies CASSQDPPGLNTEAFF.

This clonotype was counted a few times. V is TRBV7-8 and J is TRBJ2-6; TRBD2 agrees at 7 bases. The length of the CDR3 is 18 residues. With 6 bases clipped from V and 4 bases from J, the junction kept 15 bases outside the gene matches. Looked up from germline, CDR1 is SGHVS and CDR2 is FQNEAQ. The chain's CDR3 is CASSPRRGFLGGANVLTF. Written as DNA, the CDR3 is TGTGCCAGCAGTCCTCGGCGGGGGTTCCTGGGGGGGGCCAACGTCCTGACTTTC.

This clonotype was recorded a few times. The V call is TRBV3-1, the J call TRBJ2-5; D not certain. The germline V gene encodes CDR1 LGHDT and CDR2 YNNKEL (reference sequence). V was trimmed by 9 bases and J by 2 bases, leaving 7 bases between them. The CDR3 runs 11 residues. In nucleotides, the CDR3 is TGTGCCAGTACCGTGCAAGAGACCCAGTACTTC. It codes for CASTVQETQYF.

This clonotype was detected ten times or more. CDR3 region: CASSFLPGTGKNTEAFF. Written as DNA, the CDR3 is TGTGCCAGCAGCTTCCTACCCGGGACAGGCAAGAACACTGAAGCTTTCTTT. The chain links TRBV11-1 to TRBJ1-1, with 8 bases identical to TRBD1. Germline V gene data show CDR1 as SGHAT and CDR2 as FQDESV (reference sequence). V lost 3 bases and J lost 1; bases outside the gene matches: 10. The CDR3 length is 17 residues.

This clonotype has a count of ten or more. The V call is TRBV7-2, the J call TRBJ2-4, with 9 positions matching TRBD1. This CDR3 contains 13 residues. CDR1 and CDR2 (germline): SGHTA, FQGNSA. Trimming cost V 5 bases and J 9 bases; bases outside gene matches: 5. CDR3 sequence: CASSPGTGSIQYF. The CDR3 DNA reads TGTGCCAGCAGCCCCGGGACAGGGAGCATTCAGTACTTC.

There are a few counts of this clonotype. The rearrangement joins TRBV18 to TRBJ2-7; D may correspond to TRBD1 or TRBD2 (5 bases each). Germline CDR1 KGHSH, CDR2 LQKENI. This CDR3 contains 15 residues. The V and J ends lost 3 bases and 0 bases respectively, with 12 bases between them. The CDR3 coding sequence is TGTGCCAGCTCACCTGGGACGGGTCCCTCCTACGAGCAGTACTTC. Protein sequence: CASSPGTGPSYEQYF.

In its sample, this clonotype was seen many times. The rearrangement links TRBV18 to TRBJ2-7; D call uncertain. CDR3 size: 13 residues. Looked up from germline, CDR1 is KGHSH and CDR2 is LQKENI. Trimming took 2 bases from V and 3 from J, leaving 8 bases between them. Here the CDR3 DNA reads TGTGCCAGCTCACCAGGGCAGCACTACGAGCAGTACTTC. Protein sequence: CASSPGQHYEQYF.

The rearrangement joins TRBV9 to TRBJ1-6, with 7 nucleotides matching TRBD1. Trimming at V came to 4 bases and at J to 5 bases, leaving 6 bases not matched to a gene. The CDR3 totals 15 residues. Germline V gives CDR1 SGDLS, CDR2 YYNGEE. The CDR3 reads CASSQNRGDNSPLHF. The CDR3 DNA follows: TGTGCCAGCAGCCAAAACAGGGGTGATAATTCACCCCTCCACTTT.

This clonotype has more than one count but fewer than ten. The chain uses TRBV7-2 and TRBJ1-5; D call uncertain. The germline V and J ends were trimmed by 2 bases and 10 bases, with 12 bases remaining between them. CDR1 is SGHTA and CDR2 is FQGNSA in the germline V gene. The CDR3 consists of 13 residues. CDR3: CASSLSLGEPQHF. CDR3 nucleotide sequence: TGTGCCAGCAGCTTAAGCCTTGGGGAACCCCAGCATTTT. The variable domain in full, completed from reference TRBV7-2 and TRBJ1-5, reads GAGVSQSPSNKVTEKGKDVELRCDPISGHTALYWYRQSLGQGLEFLIYFQGNSAPDKSGLPSDRFSAERTGGSVSTLTIQRTQQEDSAVYLCASSLSLGEPQHFGDGTRLSIL.

This clonotype was observed at least ten times. This chain uses TRBV30 with TRBJ1-2; 10 positions agree with TRBD1. This CDR3 region has 13 residues. The germline CDR1 and CDR2 sequences are GTSNPN and SVGIG (reference sequence). Trimming took 5 bases from V and 8 from J; bases not matched to a gene: 8. In nucleotides, the CDR3 is TGTGCCTGGTGGGACAGGGGATTAGGGGGCTACACCTTC. It yields the protein CAWWDRGLGGYTF.

The sample holds many counts of this clonotype. The rearrangement joins TRBV3-1 to TRBJ2-3; 14 bases line up with TRBD2. This CDR3 is built from 17 residues. V lost 1 base, J lost 3 bases, and 3 bases stayed unmatched. Per germline, CDR1 LGHDT and CDR2 YNNKEL (reference sequence). The CDR3 is CASSQGLAGGVTDTQYF. DNA of the CDR3: TGTGCCAGCAGCCAAGGACTAGCGGGAGGGGTGACAGATACGCAGTATTTT.

This clonotype was detected only a few times. The rearrangement joins TRBV2 to TRBJ1-1, with D maybe TRBD1 (5 bases). Per the germline V gene, CDR1 is SNHLY and CDR2 is FYNNEI. Trimming took off 6 bases at V and 0 bases at J, with 8 bases between the two ends. CDR3 length: 13 amino acids. The CDR3 nucleotides read TGTGCCAGCAGGGACACAGTGAACACTGAAGCTTTCTTT. Translated, it gives CASRDTVNTEAFF.

The chain recombines TRBV2 with TRBJ2-2; TRBD2 is a possible D gene (6 bases). This CDR3 is built from 14 residues. CDR1 is SNHLY and CDR2 is FYNNEI in the germline V gene. Trimming took 6 bases from V and 1 from J, leaving 9 bases between them. The CDR3 DNA reads TGTGCCAGCAGGTTCGGGGGGAACACCGGGGAGCTGTTTTTT. Its translation is CASRFGGNTGELFF.

This clonotype was observed at least ten times. The chain employs TRBV28 and TRBJ2-7; perhaps D is TRBD1 or TRBD2 (5 bases each). The CDR3 is made up of 13 amino acids. Germline lookup yields CDR1 MDHEN and CDR2 SYDVKM. Trimming removed 10 bases from V and 2 bases from J, with 15 bases in between. The CDR3 DNA reads TGTGCCACCGTAGTTCAGGGAGCCTACGAGCAGTACTTC. Protein product: CATVVQGAYEQYF. Variable domain in full (rest from reference TRBV28 and TRBJ2-7): DVKVTQSSRYLVKRTGEKVFLECVQDMDHENMFWYRQDPGLGLRLIYFSYDVKMKEKGDIPEGYSVSREKKERFSLILESASTNQTSMYLCATVVQGAYEQYFGPGTRLTVT.

The rearrangement uses TRBV7-2 and TRBJ2-1; 7 nucleotides line up with TRBD1. V gave up 6 bases and J gave up 6 bases; unmatched junction bases: 8. This CDR3 is built from 14 residues. The germline gives CDR1 SGHTA, CDR2 FQGNSA. CDR3 bases: TGTGCCAGCAGGAGGACAGGTGAAGTCAATGAGCAGTTCTTC. Translating it yields CASRRTGEVNEQFF. The full variable domain, rest sourced from reference TRBV7-2 and TRBJ2-1, is GAGVSQSPSNKVTEKGKDVELRCDPISGHTALYWYRQSLGQGLEFLIYFQGNSAPDKSGLPSDRFSAERTGGSVSTLTIQRTQQEDSAVYLCASRRTGEVNEQFFGPGTRLTVL.

This clonotype was seen a handful of times. The chain combines TRBV13 with TRBJ2-5; the D gene is possibly TRBD2 (6 bases). The CDR3 runs to 16 residues. Germline V gene sequence: CDR1 PRHDT, CDR2 FYEKMQ (reference sequence). V shed 0 bases and J shed 1 base, with 12 bases lying between them. The chain's CDR3 is CASSLGDLAPQETQYF. DNA for the CDR3: TGTGCCAGCAGCTTAGGGGACCTAGCGCCCCAAGAGACCCAGTACTTC.

In this sample, this clonotype turned up many times. The rearrangement links TRBV3-1 to TRBJ2-5; D unclear. This CDR3 comprises 15 residues. Germline values: CDR1 LGHDT, CDR2 YNNKEL (reference sequence). The V end lost 3 bases, the J end lost 0 bases, and 11 bases lay between the germline ends. CDR3: CASSQRRGYQETQYF. CDR3 nucleotide sequence: TGTGCCAGCAGCCAGCGGCGCGGCTACCAAGAGACCCAGTACTTC.

At least ten counts were recorded for this clonotype. CDR3 sequence: CASSQDRRGEQFF. In nucleotides, the CDR3 is TGTGCCAGCAGCCAAGACAGGAGGGGTGAGCAGTTCTTC. This chain uses TRBV3-1 with TRBJ2-1; D possibly corresponds to TRBD2 (6 bases). V dropped 0 bases and J dropped 9 bases, with 9 bases sitting between them. This CDR3 has 13 residues. Germline lookup yields CDR1 LGHDT and CDR2 YNNKEL (reference sequence).

In its sample, this clonotype was seen a few times. This chain joins TRBV30 and TRBJ1-2; D is undetermined. V gave up 0 bases and J gave up 7 bases, with 18 bases separating them. The CDR3 totals 15 residues. Germline values: CDR1 GTSNPN, CDR2 SVGIG (reference sequence). CDR3 bases: TGTGCCTGGAGTGTACGTTTCGGATACGGTGGTGGCTACACCTTC. Its protein product is CAWSVRFGYGGGYTF.

This clonotype was counted ten times or more. The rearrangement links TRBV20-1 to TRBJ2-7, with D perhaps TRBD2 (6 bases). V lost 0 bases to trimming and J lost 3 bases, with 12 bases between them. The CDR3 loop spans 14 amino acids. Germline V lookup: CDR1 DFQATT, CDR2 SNEGSKA (reference sequence). CDR3 DNA sequence: TGCAGTGCTAGAGATCAGGGACTGAGCTACGAGCAGTACTTC. As protein: CSARDQGLSYEQYF.

This clonotype has only a few counts. The genes are TRBV24-1 and TRBJ2-1, with 8 bases identical to TRBD2. The J segment lost 1 base and the V segment lost 4 bases, leaving 5 bases of the junction unmatched. The germline V gene encodes CDR1 KGHDR and CDR2 SFDVKD. The CDR3 runs to 16 residues. CDR3 coding DNA: TGTGCCACCAGTGAGTCCGGGACTAGTTCCTACAATGAGCAGTTCTTC. Its translation is CATSESGTSSYNEQFF.

To note about this clonotype: One end of the junction fails to match germline, which may point to a read error. The chain uses TRBV9 and TRBJ2-3; D possibly corresponds to TRBD2 (5 bases). Germline CDR1 reads SGDLS; CDR2 reads YYNGEE. This CDR3 has 16 amino acids. The CDR3 loop is CASSTHPGLSTDTRYF. CDR3 coding DNA: TGTGCCAGCAGCACCCATCCTGGACTCAGCACAGATACGCGGTATTTT.